This T cell receptor (beta chain) was sequenced for a study of T cell responses to AZD1222 COVID-19 vaccine. On this clone itself: Its antigen is not known.

Germline loops: CDR1 WNHNN, CDR2 SYGVQD (reference sequence). V was shortened by 2 bases and J by 8 bases, with 12 bases between the two germline ends. The CDR3 covers 13 residues. Produced via immunoSEQ multiplex PCR; TCRdb's table is partial and in-frame only. This sample has some 91,000 clones; about 92% occur once, and the top ten carry approximately 12%. Study-level points and caveats: Close to half of spike-specific TCRs reportedly recognize unmutated variant regions. Clonal diversity may have been underestimated, and the donors were mostly white British, with more females than males.

The input for sequencing was peripheral blood, taken on day 0 of AZD1222 vaccination. The sequence came from an adult in good health. V and J are TRBV10-1 and TRBJ1-2; D is possibly TRBD1 (5 bases). DNA for the CDR3: TGCGCCAGCAGTGAGAGACAGAAGGAAGGCTACACCTTC. Encoded protein: CASSERQKEGYTF.